This TCR beta chain was sequenced during a study of CD8 T cells in ankylosing spondylitis. Whole-study findings and limits: Prior work had noted some motif variants in reactive arthritis blood and synovial fluid. Made up of eight highly homologous variants, a TCR beta motif appeared characteristic of ankylosing spondylitis blood. Researchers reportedly found disease-linked clones significantly enriched in matched ankylosing spondylitis synovial fluid.

Many counts were recorded for this clonotype. Its target is not known. Germline lookup yields CDR1 MGHRA and CDR2 YSYEKL. The CDR3 has 14 amino acids. Losses at the gene ends were 1 base for V and 9 bases for J; bases not matched to a gene: 6. With molecular barcodes, quantitative 5'-RACE was used to make the TCR beta libraries. TCRdb re-called the 5' RACE reads with MiXCR, one entry per CDR3 protein. Counted here are about 460,000 distinct CDR3 sequences, roughly 5.3% occurring once; the ten biggest clones make up under 4.5%. The receptor's source is a male donor with ankylosing spondylitis. The sample consisted of blood, either unsorted or a sorted T cell fraction (not recorded which). The rearrangement links TRBV4-1 to TRBJ2-1; 7 nucleotides align to TRBD1. The CDR3 sequence is CASSQVQTGREQFF. The CDR3 bases are TGCGCCAGCAGCCAAGTCCAGACAGGGCGTGAGCAGTTCTTC.